These 13 T cell receptor beta chains were sequenced from one sample in a study of T cell responses to AZD1222 COVID-19 vaccine. Method: immunoSEQ multiplex PCR; TCRdb's copy keeps in-frame clones and lacks some. This sample yields 90,000 to 120,000 clones, of which approximately 88% are seen a single time; 6% to 7% belongs to the top ten. The sequencing used peripheral blood, collected on day 0 of AZD1222 vaccination. The receptor source for this set is an adult in good health.

V gene TRBV7-7 combines with J gene TRBJ2-7; 7 nucleotides align to TRBD1. Germline V CDR1 and CDR2: SSHAT, FNYEAQ (reference sequence). J gave up 5 bases and V 1 base, and 2 bases lay outside the gene matches. This CDR3 spans 13 amino acids. For the CDR3, the DNA is TGTGCCAGCAGCTTAGGACAGGGAGACGAGCAGTACTTC. It codes for CASSLGQGDEQYF. Looking up the rest from reference TRBV7-7 and TRBJ2-7 gives the full variable domain: GAGVSQSPRYKVTKRGQDVTLRCDPISSHATLYWYQQALGQGPEFLTYFNYEAQPDKSGLPSDRFSAERPEGSISTLTIQRTEQRDSAMYRCASSLGQGDEQYFGPGTRLTVT.

The rearrangement links TRBV11-3 to TRBJ2-2; the D call may be TRBD1 or TRBD2 (6 bases each). The length of the CDR3 is 16 residues. The V gene lost 1 base and the J gene lost 4 bases, with 13 bases spanning the gap. The germline gives CDR1 SGHNT, CDR2 YENEEA. CDR3 nucleotide sequence: TGTGCCAGCAGCTTAGGGCTAGGGGGACTCACCGGGGAGCTGTTTTTT. It codes for CASSLGLGGLTGELFF.

The chain joins TRBV11-3 to TRBJ1-1; possibly TRBD1 for D (5 bases). V lost 0 bases to trimming and J lost 5 bases, with 16 bases between them. The CDR3 spans 16 residues. Germline V gene lookup returns CDR1 SGHNT and CDR2 YENEEA. DNA of the CDR3: TGTGCCAGCAGCTTAGAGAAAGGGGCAGGGTCGACTGAAGCTTTCTTT. Its translation is CASSLEKGAGSTEAFF.

The chain links TRBV6-1 to TRBJ1-2; TRBD1 matches at 7 bases. Trimming at V came to 3 bases and at J to 0 bases, leaving 10 bases not matched to a gene. The CDR3 totals 17 residues. Germline values: CDR1 MNHNS, CDR2 SASEGT. The CDR3 DNA is TGTGCCAGCAGTGACGGCGGACAGGAGTTAGCTAACTATGGCTACACCTTC. This translates into CASSDGGQELANYGYTF.

This clone was found once. The rearrangement links TRBV7-3 to TRBJ2-2; 7 bases are a match to TRBD1. This CDR3 spans 15 amino acids. Looked up from germline, CDR1 is SGHTA and CDR2 is FQGTGA. V trimming: 1 base; J trimming: 5 bases; junction bases outside the gene matches: 4. Here the CDR3 reads CASSLRAGGTGELFF. The CDR3 coding sequence is TGTGCCAGCAGCTTAAGGGCAGGGGGTACCGGGGAGCTGTTTTTT.

The rearrangement links TRBV30 to TRBJ2-7; 8 nucleotides line up with TRBD1. The CDR3 is 12 residues long. V dropped 4 bases and J dropped 3; count of bases not matched to a gene: 2. From germline, CDR1 is GTSNPN and CDR2 SVGIG (reference sequence). The CDR3: CAWKTGGYEQYF. The CDR3 DNA follows: TGTGCCTGGAAAACAGGGGGCTACGAGCAGTACTTC.

The gene calls are TRBV27 and TRBJ2-7; 7 nucleotides match TRBD2. V was clipped by 4 bases and J by 11 bases; unmatched bases: 11. Germline loops: CDR1 MNHEY, CDR2 SMNVEV (reference sequence). The CDR3 consists of 13 residues. The CDR3 loop is CASSSKRGTGEYF. The CDR3 DNA sequence: TGTGCCAGCAGTTCTAAGCGGGGTACCGGGGAGTACTTC.

The rearrangement joins TRBV12-3 or TRBV12-4 to TRBJ2-7; TRBD1 agrees at 8 bases. V dropped 7 bases and J dropped 5; count of bases not matched to a gene: 7. This CDR3 has 13 amino acids. The CDR3 region is CASTRDRGHEQYF. The CDR3 DNA sequence: TGTGCCAGCACACGCGACAGGGGCCACGAGCAGTACTTC.

This chain links TRBV11-3 with TRBJ1-2, with no clear D. Trimming took 5 bases from V and 6 from J, leaving 13 bases between them. The CDR3 is 13 residues long. Germline CDR1 is SGHNT and CDR2 is YENEEA. The DNA for the CDR3 is TGTGCCAGCAGCCCCAAGGAGAGGGATGGCTACACCTTC. It encodes CASSPKERDGYTF.

The chain is built from TRBV18 and TRBJ2-2; 13 nucleotides match TRBD2. Trimming took 4 bases from V and 6 from J; bases not matched to a gene: 11. Germline V gives CDR1 KGHSH, CDR2 LQKENI. This CDR3 has 18 residues. In nucleotides, the CDR3 is TGTGCCAGCTCACTCCTGACTAGCGGGAGGAAAGAGTCCGGGGAGCTGTTTTTT. It specifies CASSLLTSGRKESGELFF. Looking up the rest from reference TRBV18 and TRBJ2-2 gives the full variable domain: NAGVMQNPRHLVRRRGQEARLRCSPMKGHSHVYWYRQLPEEGLKFMVYLQKENIIDESGMPKERFSAEFPKEGPSILRIQQVVRGDSAAYFCASSLLTSGRKESGELFFGEGSRLTVL.

V and J are TRBV28 and TRBJ2-7; 9 bases align to TRBD2. From germline, CDR1 is MDHEN and CDR2 SYDVKM. J gave up 2 bases and V 5 bases, and 13 bases lay outside the gene matches. This CDR3 region has 17 residues. The CDR3: CASSPGTSYSPAYEQYF. The CDR3 bases are TGTGCCAGCAGTCCAGGGACTAGCTACTCCCCCGCCTACGAGCAGTACTTC.

This chain links TRBV5-5 with TRBJ2-1; D is undetermined. Germline-derived CDR1 and CDR2 are SGHKS and YYEKEE (reference sequence). Trimming shortened V by 0 bases and J by 9 bases, and 10 bases separated the two germline ends. The CDR3 length is 13 residues. The CDR3 loop reads CASSLDTRAEQFF. The CDR3, as DNA: TGTGCCAGCAGCTTGGACACACGGGCTGAGCAGTTCTTC.

The J gene is TRBJ2-7, the V gene TRBV4-3; TRBD2 agrees at 11 bases. The CDR3 loop spans 15 amino acids. Germline-derived CDR1 and CDR2 are LGHNA and YSLEER. The junction had 5 bases not matched to a gene; V was cut back by 1 base and J by 6 bases. The CDR3 DNA is TGCGCCAGCAGCCAAGCCAGTAGCGGGAGGGGCGAGCAGTACTTC. It encodes CASSQASSGRGEQYF.